This TCR beta chain derives from a study of OX40 agonist ivuxolimab in advanced cancers. On this clone itself: Its antigen is not identified.

Deletions cut 5 bases from V and 3 bases from J, with 17 bases between. Germline CDR1 reads SGHAT; CDR2 reads FQNNGV. This CDR3 region has 16 residues. The sampling schedule covered blood at baseline, cycle 4 day 1, and cycle 7 day 1. Whole-study findings and limits: In the 0.1 to 3.0 mg/kg range, CD4+ and CD8+ blood T cells had expanded clonally by week 6.

Sequenced by immunoSEQ multiplex PCR; TCRdb stores in-frame clones only, minus some. The table has approximately 71,000 clones, over 80% seen once. Sequences were derived from CD4+ or CD8+ T cells sorted from blood, sampled in a trial of the OX40 agonist ivuxolimab. The V and J genes are TRBV11-2 and TRBJ2-1; the D gene is possibly TRBD2 (5 bases). The TCR comes from an adult with an advanced solid tumor such as melanoma, head and neck, liver or kidney cancer. The CDR3 region has the DNA TGTGCCAGCAGCCGGGGAGTATTTGACTTCTACAATGAGCAGTTCTTC. This sequence encodes CASSRGVFDFYNEQFF.